This TCR beta chain was sequenced in a study of cytomegalovirus exposure and HLA in healthy donors. CDR1 and CDR2 (germline): MNHEY, SMNVEV (reference sequence). V lost 3 bases and J lost 4; bases outside the gene matches: 9. The length of the CDR3 is 15 residues. Study results and caveats: A list of 150 or so TCR beta chains associated with cytomegalovirus was given. A cluster of highly shared sequence variants was likely a sequencing artifact.

PCR employed 60 Vbeta and 13 Jbeta primers. TCRdb's table, derived via immunoSEQ multiplex PCR, lists solely in-frame clones and lacks some. The sample has around 130,000 clones, 73% seen once; the top ten hold over 2%. A word on this clone: Antigen unknown.

This chain uses TRBV27 with TRBJ2-7; 7 bases are shared with TRBD1. The sequenced sample was PBMCs. The TCR sequence derives from a woman in her forties in good health and CMV-seropositive. The CDR3 here is CASSFSGTAIYEQYF. Written as DNA, the CDR3 is TGTGCCAGCAGTTTCTCCGGGACAGCTATTTACGAGCAGTACTTC.